A selection of T cell receptor beta chains follows, all from one sample in a study of cytomegalovirus exposure and HLA in healthy donors. The assay was immunoSEQ multiplex PCR, and TCRdb's table has in-frame clones only and misses some. Counted here are some 140,000 clones, about four fifths occurring once; the ten biggest clones make up about 3%. Specimen: PBMCs. The receptors here all came from a man aged 18 to 29 in good health and CMV-seronegative. Each CDR3 is given with its conserved first and last residue. The D gene is left open where the match is weak. Rows may omit the clone size; those that give it use once, few, many or a size class.

clone_size	v_call	j_call	d_call	cdr3_aa	cdr3_nt
few	TRBV7-2	TRBJ2-1	-	CASSLGQGLYNEQFF	TGTGCCAGCAGCTTAGGCCAAGGACTCTACAATGAGCAGTTCTTC
-	TRBV6-1	TRBJ1-1	-	CASSDSEAFF	TGTGCCAGCAGTGACAGTGAAGCTTTCTTT
-	TRBV28	TRBJ1-2	TRBD1	CASSLKGAQGYTF	TGTGCCAGCAGTTTAAAGGGGGCGCAAGGCTACACCTTC
-	TRBV10-3	TRBJ1-3	TRBD1	CAISDPTGTGNTIYF	TGTGCCATCAGTGATCCGACAGGGACTGGAAACACCATATATTTT
-	TRBV9	TRBJ1-6	-	CASSALPSVSPLHF	TGTGCCAGCAGCGCCCTCCCCTCCGTGTCACCCCTCCACTTT
-	TRBV7-9	TRBJ1-6	TRBD1	CSGGDSLGNSPLHF	TGTTCCGGGGGGGACAGTTTGGGGAATTCACCCCTCCACTTT
-	TRBV29-1	TRBJ2-3	TRBD2	CSVGGGGAADTQYF	TGCAGCGTTGGAGGCGGGGGGGCCGCAGATACGCAGTATTTT
-	TRBV9	TRBJ1-2	TRBD1	CASSPRGRRDYGYTF	TGTGCCAGCAGCCCCAGGGGGAGAAGGGACTATGGCTACACCTTC
-	TRBV18	TRBJ2-1	TRBD2	CASSPRSGGGANEQFF	TGTGCCAGCTCACCACGGAGCGGGGGGGGAGCCAATGAGCAGTTCTTC
-	TRBV6-5	TRBJ2-3	TRBD2	CASSYSRGGVPDTQYF	TGTGCCAGCAGTTACTCGCGGGGGGGCGTCCCAGATACGCAGTATTTT
-	TRBV30	TRBJ1-6	-	CAWKGGAGKRLGGTSVSPLHF	TGTGCCTGGAAGGGAGGGGCAGGGAAACGGTTAGGCGGCACCTCCGTTTCACCCCTCCACTTT
-	TRBV4-1	TRBJ1-4	-	CASTRGEGSEKLFF	TGCGCCAGCACCCGAGGAGAGGGCAGTGAAAAACTGTTTTTT
-	TRBV7-3	TRBJ1-1	TRBD1	CASSRQGMNTEAFF	TGTGCCAGCAGCCGACAGGGAATGAACACTGAAGCTTTCTTT
-	TRBV13	TRBJ2-5	-	CASAHRWETQYF	TGTGCCAGCGCTCACCGGTGGGAGACCCAGTACTTC
-	TRBV5-6	TRBJ2-2	TRBD2	CASSFFGGAIGELFF	TGTGCCAGCAGCTTCTTCGGGGGGGCTATCGGGGAGCTGTTTTTT
-	TRBV25-1	TRBJ1-4	-	CASSESGDASSMFF	TGTGCCAGCAGTGAATCGGGTGACGCGTCGTCGATGTTTTTT
-	TRBV18	TRBJ1-1	TRBD1	CASSGTGENTEAFF	TGTGCCAGCTCCGGGACAGGGGAGAACACTGAAGCTTTCTTT
-	TRBV7-9	TRBJ2-2	-	CASSLGWTRNTGELFF	TGTGCCAGCAGCTTAGGTTGGACACGGAACACCGGGGAGCTGTTTTTT
once	TRBV4-2	TRBJ2-7	-	CASSSRGGSDGEQYF	TGTGCCAGCAGCTCCCGTGGGGGGTCGGATGGCGAGCAGTACTTC